These 11 T cell receptor beta chains originate from one sample sequenced in a study of monozygotic twins with inflammatory bowel disease. From its re-call of the 5' RACE reads, TCRdb lists each CDR3 protein once, without DNA. Seen in this sample are 85,000 to 110,000 distinct CDR3 sequences; the ten most common clones hold approximately 2%. Sequencing was done on a sample of blood. The source is a human donor with ulcerative colitis or Crohn's disease, or a healthy co-twin of an affected twin (not recorded which).

The gene calls are TRBV6-5 and TRBJ2-7; TCRdb's D call of TRBD2 is untestable without DNA. This CDR3 is 15 amino acids long. Germline V CDR1 and CDR2: MNHEY, SVGAGI. Here the CDR3 reads CASSYPGLAGREQYF.

This rearrangement joins TRBV7-3 to TRBJ2-3; TCRdb calls TRBD1, which cannot be checked without DNA. This CDR3 is 13 amino acids long. Germline assignment: CDR1 SGHTA and CDR2 FQGTGA. The CDR3: CASSFPGEDTQYF.

The rearrangement joins TRBV7-2 to TRBJ2-5; the TCRdb call, TRBD2, lacks DNA for checking. Germline CDR1 is SGHTA and CDR2 is FQGNSA. The CDR3 is made up of 14 amino acids. The CDR3 protein is CASILGLVSETQYF.

The V gene is TRBV19, the J gene TRBJ2-2; TCRdb reports TRBD2, a call that lacks DNA to check it against. The CDR3 runs 17 residues. Germline CDR1 is LNHDA and CDR2 is SQIVND (reference sequence). CDR3 sequence reads: CASSITGGGVGTGELFF.

The chain employs TRBV6-1 and TRBJ1-2. The CDR3 sequence is 14 residues long. Looked up from germline, CDR1 is MNHNS and CDR2 is SASEGT. This chain's CDR3 is CASKLSGWDYGYTF.

The J gene is TRBJ1-4, the V gene TRBV5-1. The CDR3 is 14 amino acids. The germline V gene has CDR1 SGHRS and CDR2 YFSETQ. CDR3 protein: CASSPSLQNEKLFF. Full variable domain (outside the CDR3, taken from reference TRBV5-1 and TRBJ1-4): KAGVTQTPRYLIKTRGQQVTLSCSPISGHRSVSWYQQTPGQGLQFLFEYFSETQRNKGNFPGRFSGRQFSNSRSEMNVSTLELGDSALYLCASSPSLQNEKLFFGSGTQLSVL.

The CDR3 loop reads CASSYLRTRNSGANVLTF. V and J are TRBV6-5 and TRBJ2-6. The CDR3 has 18 amino acids. Germline CDR1 and CDR2: MNHEY and SVGAGI.

This sequence joins TRBV20-1 and TRBJ2-5; the D call from TCRdb, TRBD1, cannot be confirmed without DNA. The CDR3 is 18 amino acids. Germline V lookup: CDR1 DFQATT, CDR2 SNEGSKA (reference sequence). The CDR3 loop reads CSSDDRGDPAGYQETQYF.

The rearrangement joins TRBV11-2 to TRBJ2-5; TCRdb names TRBD1, which stays unverified in the absence of DNA. There are 15 residues in the CDR3. The germline V gene encodes CDR1 SGHAT and CDR2 FQNNGV. The chain's CDR3 is CASSLDTGSQETQYF.

The rearrangement uses TRBV7-7 and TRBJ2-1; TCRdb names TRBD2, which stays unverified in the absence of DNA. The CDR3 totals 13 residues. Germline CDR1 SSHAT, CDR2 FNYEAQ (reference sequence). CDR3 amino acids: CASSLSPYREQFF.

The chain couples TRBV12-3 or TRBV12-4 to TRBJ1-1; checking the TCRdb D call of TRBD1 is not possible without DNA. The CDR3 length is 14 residues. The CDR3 sequence: CASRLGTENTEAFF.